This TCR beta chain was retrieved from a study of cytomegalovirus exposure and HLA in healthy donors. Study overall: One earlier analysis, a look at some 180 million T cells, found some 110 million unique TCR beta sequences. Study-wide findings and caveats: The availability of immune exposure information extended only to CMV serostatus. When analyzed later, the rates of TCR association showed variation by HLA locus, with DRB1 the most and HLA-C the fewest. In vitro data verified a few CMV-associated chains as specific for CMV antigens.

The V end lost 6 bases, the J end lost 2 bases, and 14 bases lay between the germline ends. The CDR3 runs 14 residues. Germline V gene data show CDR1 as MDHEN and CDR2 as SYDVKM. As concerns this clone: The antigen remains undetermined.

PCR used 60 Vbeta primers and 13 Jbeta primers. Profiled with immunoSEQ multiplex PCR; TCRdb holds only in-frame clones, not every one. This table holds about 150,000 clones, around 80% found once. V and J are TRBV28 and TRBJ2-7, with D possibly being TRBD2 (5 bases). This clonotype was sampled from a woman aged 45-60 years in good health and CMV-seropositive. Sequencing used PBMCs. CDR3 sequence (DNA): TGTGCCAGCAGAGATGCGGGTAAGGCCTACGAGCAGTACTTC. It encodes CASRDAGKAYEQYF.